The rows below give T cell receptor beta chains drawn from one sample of a study of T cells in Graves' hyperthyroidism and ophthalmopathy. Each CDR3 protein gets one entry after TCRdb re-called the multiplex PCR reads with MiXCR. This table has 94,000 or so distinct CDR3 sequences, roughly 49% appearing once. Sequencing was done on a sample of blood. The receptors shown here come from a woman in her forties with Graves' hyperthyroidism. Both conserved end residues are part of each CDR3. The order of the fields is V gene, D gene, J gene, clone size, CDR3 protein, CDR3 DNA. The D gene is left open where the match is weak. A clone size is listed for some rows: how often the clone was seen (once, few, many), or a class if it is expanded.

V gene: TRBV7-2
D gene: TRBD1
J gene: TRBJ2-7
clone size: few
CDR3 protein: CASRVTGGLKEQYF
CDR3 DNA: TGTGCCAGCAGGGTTACAGGGGGTCTTAAAGAGCAGTACTTC

V gene: TRBV7-2
D gene: NA
J gene: TRBJ2-7
clone size: NA
CDR3 protein: CASSYRASYEQYF
CDR3 DNA: TGTGCCAGCAGCTACAGGGCCTCCTACGAGCAGTACTTC

V gene: TRBV5-1
D gene: TRBD2
J gene: TRBJ2-3
clone size: few
CDR3 protein: CASSRTSGRWSTDTQYF
CDR3 DNA: TGCGCCAGCAGCAGGACTAGCGGGAGATGGAGCACAGATACGCAGTATTTT

V gene: TRBV9
D gene: NA
J gene: TRBJ2-5
clone size: NA
CDR3 protein: CASSMGLQETQYF
CDR3 DNA: TGTGCCAGCAGCATGGGACTCCAAGAGACCCAGTACTTC

V gene: TRBV20-1
D gene: NA
J gene: TRBJ1-1
clone size: NA
CDR3 protein: CSARVTSLMNTEAFF
CDR3 DNA: TGCAGTGCTAGAGTTACCAGCCTAATGAACACTGAAGCTTTCTTT

V gene: TRBV29-1
D gene: NA
J gene: TRBJ1-2
clone size: once
CDR3 protein: CSFPGDYGYTF
CDR3 DNA: TGCAGCTTCCCAGGGGACTATGGCTACACCTTC

V gene: TRBV29-1
D gene: NA
J gene: TRBJ2-7
clone size: NA
CDR3 protein: CSVVGREQYF
CDR3 DNA: TGCAGCGTTGTTGGTCGGGAGCAGTACTTC

V gene: TRBV7-3
D gene: NA
J gene: TRBJ2-2
clone size: many
CDR3 protein: CASSREPNTGELFF
CDR3 DNA: TGTGCCAGCAGCAGGGAGCCCAACACCGGGGAGCTGTTTTTT

V gene: TRBV20-1
D gene: NA
J gene: TRBJ1-3
clone size: many
CDR3 protein: CSVYRLYSGNTIYF
CDR3 DNA: TGCAGTGTCTACAGGCTTTACTCTGGAAACACCATATATTTT

V gene: TRBV2
D gene: NA
J gene: TRBJ2-3
clone size: NA
CDR3 protein: CASSLETYTQYF
CDR3 DNA: TGTGCCAGCAGCTTAGAGACATATACGCAGTATTTT

V gene: TRBV7-9
D gene: TRBD1
J gene: TRBJ1-2
clone size: NA
CDR3 protein: CASSSGTVNNYGCTF
CDR3 DNA: TGTGCCAGCAGCTCCGGGACAGTCAACAACTATGGCTGCACCTTC

V gene: TRBV7-9
D gene: TRBD1
J gene: TRBJ1-1
clone size: NA
CDR3 protein: CASSSGTGRVGAFF
CDR3 DNA: TGTGCCAGCAGCTCCGGGACAGGGCGGGTAGGAGCTTTCTTT

V gene: TRBV7-2
D gene: NA
J gene: TRBJ1-5
clone size: many
CDR3 protein: CASSPRQAGSNQPQHF
CDR3 DNA: TGTGCCAGCAGCCCACGGCAGGCAGGGAGCAATCAGCCCCAGCATTTT

V gene: TRBV2
D gene: TRBD1
J gene: TRBJ2-2
clone size: NA
CDR3 protein: CASSHRTGAWGGELFF
CDR3 DNA: TGTGCCAGCAGTCATCGGACAGGGGCCTGGGGCGGGGAGCTGTTTTTT

V gene: TRBV7-8
D gene: NA
J gene: TRBJ1-4
clone size: NA
CDR3 protein: CASSAGGWNTEKLFF
CDR3 DNA: TGTGCCAGCAGCGCGGGGGGGTGGAATACTGAAAAACTGTTTTTT

V gene: TRBV2
D gene: NA
J gene: TRBJ1-6
clone size: NA
CDR3 protein: CASSQLGKSPLHF
CDR3 DNA: TGTGCCAGCAGTCAATTAGGGAAGTCACCCCTCCACTTT

V gene: TRBV24-1
D gene: NA
J gene: TRBJ2-1
clone size: few
CDR3 protein: CATSDPLRHNEQFF
CDR3 DNA: TGTGCCACCAGTGATCCCTTGCGGCACAATGAGCAGTTCTTC

V gene: TRBV29-1
D gene: TRBD1
J gene: TRBJ1-2
clone size: NA
CDR3 protein: CSVLTRDRVYYGYTF
CDR3 DNA: TGCAGCGTTCTTACCCGGGACAGGGTCTATTATGGCTACACCTTC

V gene: TRBV29-1
D gene: TRBD2
J gene: TRBJ2-7
clone size: many
CDR3 protein: CSATAGGPYEQYF
CDR3 DNA: TGCAGCGCCACAGCGGGAGGGCCCTACGAGCAGTACTTC

V gene: TRBV20-1
D gene: NA
J gene: TRBJ2-2
clone size: many
CDR3 protein: CSASMGGLLGTGELFF
CDR3 DNA: TGCAGTGCTAGTATGGGGGGCCTCTTGGGCACCGGGGAGCTGTTTTTT

V gene: TRBV7-8
D gene: NA
J gene: TRBJ2-6
clone size: NA
CDR3 protein: CASGARANDLTF
CDR3 DNA: TGTGCCAGCGGGGCCAGGGCGAACGACCTGACTTTC

V gene: TRBV12-3/TRBV12-4
D gene: NA
J gene: TRBJ1-5
clone size: NA
CDR3 protein: CASSIQGGVQPQHF
CDR3 DNA: TGTGCCAGCAGTATACAGGGCGGGGTGCAGCCCCAGCATTTT

V gene: TRBV5-4
D gene: TRBD2
J gene: TRBJ2-7
clone size: few
CDR3 protein: CASSHYSGRSSYEQYF
CDR3 DNA: TGTGCCAGCAGCCATTATAGCGGGAGGAGCTCCTACGAGCAGTACTTC

V gene: TRBV7-9
D gene: NA
J gene: TRBJ1-1
clone size: NA
CDR3 protein: CASSQVSRGSEAFF
CDR3 DNA: TGTGCCAGCAGCCAAGTCTCAAGGGGGTCTGAAGCTTTCTTT

V gene: TRBV7-9
D gene: NA
J gene: TRBJ2-3
clone size: many
CDR3 protein: CADRPLGDTQYF
CDR3 DNA: TGTGCCGACCGACCCCTGGGAGATACGCAGTATTTT

V gene: TRBV7-3
D gene: NA
J gene: TRBJ2-3
clone size: few
CDR3 protein: CASSNLLGADTQYF
CDR3 DNA: TGTGCCAGCAGCAACCTACTAGGGGCAGATACGCAGTATTTT

V gene: TRBV5-1
D gene: TRBD2
J gene: TRBJ2-5
clone size: NA
CDR3 protein: CASSLVASGSETQYF
CDR3 DNA: TGCGCCAGCAGCTTGGTGGCTAGCGGGAGTGAGACCCAGTACTTC

V gene: TRBV29-1
D gene: NA
J gene: TRBJ2-6
clone size: NA
CDR3 protein: CSVATGTGANVLTF
CDR3 DNA: TGCAGCGTTGCTACCGGGACTGGGGCCAACGTCCTGACTTTC

V gene: TRBV7-4
D gene: NA
J gene: TRBJ2-7
clone size: NA
CDR3 protein: CASSLERVGGYEQYF
CDR3 DNA: TGTGCCAGCAGCTTAGAGAGGGTGGGGGGTTACGAGCAGTACTTC

V gene: TRBV12-3/TRBV12-4
D gene: NA
J gene: TRBJ2-5
clone size: many
CDR3 protein: CASSEQGQATQYF
CDR3 DNA: TGTGCCAGCAGTGAACAGGGTCAAGCGACCCAGTACTTC

V gene: TRBV20-1
D gene: TRBD1
J gene: TRBJ2-5
clone size: NA
CDR3 protein: CSAATGGGQETQYF
CDR3 DNA: TGCAGTGCTGCGACAGGGGGAGGACAAGAGACCCAGTACTTC

V gene: TRBV25-1
D gene: TRBD2
J gene: TRBJ2-5
clone size: NA
CDR3 protein: CASLERLAGETQYF
CDR3 DNA: TGTGCCAGCTTAGAAAGACTAGCCGGGGAGACCCAGTACTTC

V gene: TRBV9
D gene: NA
J gene: TRBJ1-2
clone size: NA
CDR3 protein: CASRGEGTRGYTF
CDR3 DNA: TGTGCCAGCAGAGGTGAAGGGACCAGAGGCTACACCTTC

V gene: TRBV29-1
D gene: TRBD1
J gene: TRBJ1-2
clone size: NA
CDR3 protein: CSVEGTGGAYGYAF
CDR3 DNA: TGCAGCGTTGAGGGGACAGGGGGCGCTTATGGCTACGCCTTC

V gene: TRBV19
D gene: TRBD2
J gene: TRBJ2-7
clone size: many
CDR3 protein: CASRRLAGAYEQYF
CDR3 DNA: TGTGCCAGTAGACGACTAGCGGGAGCTTACGAGCAGTACTTC

V gene: TRBV2
D gene: NA
J gene: TRBJ1-4
clone size: NA
CDR3 protein: CASSPRWEEKLFF
CDR3 DNA: TGTGCCAGCAGTCCCCGTTGGGAGGAAAAACTGTTTTTT

V gene: TRBV4-3
D gene: NA
J gene: TRBJ1-5
clone size: NA
CDR3 protein: CASSQESEGNQPQHF
CDR3 DNA: TGCGCCAGCAGCCAAGAATCAGAGGGCAATCAGCCCCAGCATTTT

V gene: TRBV29-1
D gene: NA
J gene: TRBJ1-1
clone size: many
CDR3 protein: CSVGPYTEAFF
CDR3 DNA: TGCAGCGTGGGTCCCTACACTGAAGCTTTCTTT

V gene: TRBV19
D gene: NA
J gene: TRBJ1-1
clone size: few
CDR3 protein: CASSWGGAIEAFF
CDR3 DNA: TGTGCCAGCTCCTGGGGGGGGGCAATTGAAGCTTTCTTT

V gene: TRBV5-8
D gene: NA
J gene: TRBJ2-7
clone size: many
CDR3 protein: CASSLDMNEQYF
CDR3 DNA: TGTGCCAGCAGCTTGGACATGAACGAGCAGTACTTC

V gene: TRBV2
D gene: NA
J gene: TRBJ1-4
clone size: NA
CDR3 protein: CASSHREEKLFF
CDR3 DNA: TGTGCCAGCAGCCACAGGGAGGAAAAACTGTTTTTT

V gene: TRBV29-1
D gene: NA
J gene: TRBJ2-2
clone size: NA
CDR3 protein: CNVRSGEGVAGGPFF
CDR3 DNA: TGCAACGTTCGTTCGGGGGAGGGGGTTGCCGGGGGGCCGTTTTTT

V gene: TRBV25-1
D gene: NA
J gene: TRBJ1-1
clone size: NA
CDR3 protein: CASRKTGFTEAFF
CDR3 DNA: TGTGCCAGCAGAAAAACAGGGTTCACTGAAGCTTTCTTT

V gene: TRBV7-6
D gene: NA
J gene: TRBJ2-7
clone size: NA
CDR3 protein: CASSPTEPPYEQYF
CDR3 DNA: TGTGCCAGCAGCCCGACAGAGCCCCCCTACGAGCAGTACTTC

V gene: TRBV10-3
D gene: NA
J gene: TRBJ1-1
clone size: many
CDR3 protein: CAISAGGAQTEAFF
CDR3 DNA: TGTGCCATCAGTGCTGGGGGGGCGCAAACTGAAGCTTTCTTT